The rows below give T cell receptor beta chains drawn from one sample of a study of CD8 T cells in ankylosing spondylitis. From the 5' RACE reads, TCRdb called clonotypes with MiXCR, one entry per CDR3 protein. The sample includes about 840,000 distinct CDR3 sequences, about 12% of them seen just once. The material sequenced was blood, either unsorted or a sorted T cell fraction (not recorded which). Every receptor here comes from a male donor with ankylosing spondylitis. Both conserved end residues are part of each CDR3.

V | CDR3
TRBV11-2 | CASSLSVGKGGRETQYF
TRBV9 | CASNSGTGVNEQYF
TRBV19 | CASRPLAAGTEAFF
TRBV30 | CAWRETNTGELFF
TRBV10-3 | CAISDPRYEQYF
TRBV6-2/TRBV6-3 | CASQKLVSRAGANVLTF
TRBV12-3/TRBV12-4 | CASSLIAGKDEQFF
TRBV12-3/TRBV12-4 | CASRRITGELFF
TRBV20-1 | CSAIPGLASEQFF
TRBV20-1 | CSARAPGLAGREQYF
TRBV5-1 | CASSYDVSGANVLTF
TRBV10-3 | CAAGSSYNEQFF
TRBV5-1 | CASSPGTGRYEKLFF
TRBV5-1 | CASALSGGQETQYF
TRBV29-1 | CSVPEQGWNEQFF
TRBV5-6 | CASSGIEQFF
TRBV5-5 | CASSSLSRNYGYTF
TRBV14 | CASSSPGQRNTIYF
TRBV5-1 | CASKASGTVEQYF
TRBV20-1 | CTPGGGRGREAFF
TRBV5-1 | CASSPEGQGASEQFF
TRBV29-1 | CSVLGRAEDEQFF
TRBV7-3 | CASSLRNPGLAGKFKGTQYF
TRBV6-2/TRBV6-3 | CASSPWPGDTGELFF
TRBV5-1 | CASSSAGGVEAFF
TRBV7-9 | CASSLARTAEQYF
TRBV7-9 | CASSLTREQGGAFF
TRBV6-1 | CASSLHYGLAGGSGTQYF
TRBV28 | CASRHDRRYIQYF
TRBV9 | CASKGGTGGSPLHF
TRBV29-1 | CSVYGSAGNPAGELFF
TRBV5-6 | CASSLWGWGREQFF
TRBV6-5 | CASSYKGLGNEQFF
TRBV11-2 | CASSLRQSGAGHYGYTF
TRBV20-1 | CSARDQGVYGYTF
TRBV6-2/TRBV6-3 | CASSSVGSGTVKQYF
TRBV5-1 | CASSLTSGSPGRNEQFF
TRBV7-9 | CASSLYPIETQYF
TRBV5-1 | CASSSVTSGSTEQFF
TRBV6-2/TRBV6-3 | CASSYRDQPQHF
TRBV6-1 | CASTIWTGDGTGELFF
TRBV21-1 | CASSAPPGMGYGYTF
TRBV18 | CASSSAGTAMGAEAFF
TRBV20-1 | CSARDPLAGTGELFF
TRBV29-1 | CSVDPWGNEQFF